This record looks at one TCR beta chain sequence and its context. The target antigen is unknown. All of the isolated RNA was reverse transcribed, so expressed TCRB transcripts were sequenced. The table came from immunoSEQ multiplex PCR; TCRdb's copy has only in-frame clones and leaves some out. Altogether roughly 70,000 clones are present, about 48% being singletons, with the ten largest covering about 0.74%. The CDR3 covers 13 residues. The germline V gene encodes CDR1 SNHLY and CDR2 FYNNEI. V lost 7 bases, J lost 10 bases, and 17 bases lay in between. The source of the sample is a study of beta chain features in type 1 diabetes. Whole-study findings and limits: Sampled from patients, naive, central memory and Treg TCRB repertoires appeared more similar than those sampled from healthy donors. A potential PCR bias toward shorter templates would be equal in patient and control samples. Lower insertion and higher deletion counts appeared at VDJ junctions in type 1 diabetes patients. People with Type 1 diabetes carried modestly yet significantly shorter TCRB CDR3s in all four CD4+ subsets.

The specimen was central memory CD4+ T cells from blood. The receptor was derived from a man aged 25 to 40 with type 1 diabetes. The rearrangement links TRBV2 to TRBJ2-1; no definite D call. The CDR3 DNA sequence: TGTGCCAGCAAGATGTCTTCCTCCGGGGAGCAGTTCTTC. Protein: CASKMSSSGEQFF.